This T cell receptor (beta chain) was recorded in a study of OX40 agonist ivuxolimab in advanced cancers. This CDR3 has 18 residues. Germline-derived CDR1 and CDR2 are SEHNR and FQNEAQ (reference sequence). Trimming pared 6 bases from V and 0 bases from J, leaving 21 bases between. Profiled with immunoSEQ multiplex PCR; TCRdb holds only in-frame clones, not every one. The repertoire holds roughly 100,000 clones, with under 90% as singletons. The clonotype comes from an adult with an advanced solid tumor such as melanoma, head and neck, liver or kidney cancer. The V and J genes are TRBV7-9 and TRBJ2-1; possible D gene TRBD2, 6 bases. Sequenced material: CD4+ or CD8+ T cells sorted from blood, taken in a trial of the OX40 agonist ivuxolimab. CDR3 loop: CASRPITPGGSSYNEQFF. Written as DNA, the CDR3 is TGTGCCAGCAGGCCAATTACCCCCGGGGGAAGCTCCTACAATGAGCAGTTCTTC.